A single sample gave rise to the 30 T cell receptor beta chains below, sequenced in a study of cytomegalovirus exposure and HLA in healthy donors (dated by TCRdb to 2016 to 2017). Library construction relied on the immunoSEQ multiplex PCR assay. The multiplex PCR relied on a mix of 60 forward primers for TCR Vbeta segments and 13 reverse primers for TCR Jbeta segments. TCRdb limited this immuneACCESS table to in-frame rearrangements with V and J called. A share of clones is missing; checked studies link under half to unresolved V genes, and the rest is unexplained. This sample holds about 190,000 clones; around 75% were observed only once. The ten biggest clones cover more than 6% of the sample. Specimen: PBMCs. These receptors were obtained from a middle-aged man in good health and CMV-seropositive.

The chain recombines TRBV12-5 with TRBJ1-4, with TRBD1 identical over 7 bases. After removal of 1 base from V and 3 bases from J, the junction contained 5 bases not matched to a gene. This CDR3 is built from 16 residues. Germline CDR1 and CDR2: LGHNT and FRNRAP. CDR3 region: CASGLGRGHSNEKLFF. The CDR3, as DNA: TGTGCTAGTGGTTTGGGGAGGGGGCATTCTAATGAAAAACTGTTTTTT.

This clone came up once. The rearrangement uses TRBV9 and TRBJ2-5; D is possibly TRBD2 (5 bases). The CDR3 consists of 14 residues. V dropped 0 bases and J dropped 5 bases, with 11 bases sitting between them. Germline CDR1 and CDR2: SGDLS and YYNGEE. The CDR3 DNA sequence: TGTGCCAGCAGCGTAGATAGGGAGCTGGAGACCCAGTACTTC. Protein sequence: CASSVDRELETQYF.

In the case of this clone: The junction does not match germline at one end; this may be a read error. V gene TRBV11-3 combines with J gene TRBJ2-7; D not certain. Germline V gene sequence: CDR1 SGHNT, CDR2 YENEEA. This CDR3 contains 13 residues. As DNA, the CDR3 is TGTGCCAGCAGCTTAGGACCGACCTACGAGCGGTACTTC. This encodes CASSLGPTYERYF.

The CDR3 protein is CASSTTGIYEQYF. The CDR3 nucleotides are TGTGCCAGTAGTACAACAGGGATCTACGAGCAGTACTTC. This sequence joins TRBV19 and TRBJ2-7; weak D call: TRBD1 (6 bases). The CDR3 is 13 residues long. Deletions cut 4 bases from V and 3 bases from J, with 10 bases between. CDR1 LNHDA and CDR2 SQIVND come from the germline V gene (reference sequence).

This clone was recorded once. The chain uses TRBV15 and TRBJ2-7; a possible D gene is TRBD2 (6 bases). Germline V gene lookup returns CDR1 LNHNV and CDR2 YYDKDF (reference sequence). The V and J ends lost 3 bases and 6 bases respectively, with 24 bases between them. The CDR3 length is 17 residues. As DNA, the CDR3 is TGTGCCACCAGCAGCCTCCATTTGCGTCGGGGGTCCCCCGAGCAGTACTTC. Protein product: CATSSLHLRRGSPEQYF.

Written as DNA, the CDR3 is TGTGCCAGCAGCCAAGCGTGGGACACCAGTGAAGCTTTCTTT. Its protein product is CASSQAWDTSEAFF. The chain couples TRBV14 to TRBJ1-1; D may be TRBD1 (6 bases). The CDR3 runs 14 residues. Looked up from germline, CDR1 is SGHDN and CDR2 is FVKESK. V was shortened by 1 base and J by 7 bases, with 13 bases between the two germline ends. The full variable domain, in which reference TRBV14 and TRBJ1-1 provide the parts outside the CDR3, is EAGVTQFPSHSVIEKGQTVTLRCDPISGHDNLYWYRRVMGKEIKFLLHFVKESKQDESGMPNNRFLAERTGGTYSTLKVQPAELEDSGVYFCASSQAWDTSEAFFGQGTRLTVV.

The chain couples TRBV6-1 to TRBJ1-4; D not certain. Germline V CDR1 and CDR2: MNHNS, SASEGT. This CDR3 is 17 amino acids long. V lost 2 bases and J lost 1, with 14 bases in between. The DNA for the CDR3 is TGTGCCAGCAGTGAAACGGGATGGGGTCAAACTAATGAAAAACTGTTTTTT. This gives the protein CASSETGWGQTNEKLFF.

The chain carries TRBV5-1 and TRBJ2-3; D possibly corresponds to TRBD2 (5 bases). The V end lost 1 base, the J end lost 7 bases, and 13 bases lay between the germline ends. Germline CDR1 is SGHRS and CDR2 is YFSETQ. This CDR3 has 14 amino acids. The CDR3 region is CASSLWASGNTQYF. In DNA form, the CDR3 reads TGCGCCAGCAGCTTGTGGGCCAGCGGTAATACGCAGTATTTT.

Concerning this clone itself: This same CDR3 is encoded by further DNA sequences in the sample. The rearrangement links TRBV19 to TRBJ2-5; D may be TRBD1 (6 bases). Germline V gives CDR1 LNHDA, CDR2 SQIVND (reference sequence). The V gene lost 1 base and the J gene lost 4 bases, with 7 bases spanning the gap. CDR3 size: 13 residues. The CDR3 loop is CASSIGRGETQYF. The CDR3 DNA reads TGTGCCAGTAGTATAGGCAGGGGAGAGACCCAGTACTTC.

The V call is TRBV30, the J call TRBJ1-6; maybe TRBD1 (6 bases). V gave up 1 base and J gave up 7 bases, with 17 bases separating them. CDR1 is GTSNPN, CDR2 SVGIG, per germline (reference sequence). The CDR3 consists of 16 residues. Written as DNA, the CDR3 is TGTGCCTGGAGTGCAAATCACGGGACACAGAATTCACCCCTCCACTTT. Its protein product is CAWSANHGTQNSPLHF.

Details on this clone: An end of the junction does not agree with germline; a read error may underlie this. The chain joins TRBV7-9 to TRBJ2-5, with D possibly TRBD1 on 5 matching bases. Germline lookup yields CDR1 SEHNR and CDR2 FQNEAQ (reference sequence). This CDR3 region has 16 residues. CDR3 residues: CSSSLFRGRLGETQYF. The CDR3 bases are TGTTCCAGCAGCTTATTTAGGGGCCGTCTCGGAGAGACCCAGTACTTC.

This chain connects TRBV5-1 to TRBJ2-5; weak D call: TRBD2 (6 bases). The J call may not be correct, given that the DNA end is closer to TRBJ2-7. Germline V gives CDR1 SGHRS, CDR2 YFSETQ. The CDR3 contains 15 residues. The CDR3, as DNA: TGCGCCAGCAGCTTAGGAGGGCCGGCACCCTACGAGCAGTACTTC. Encoded protein: CASSLGGPAPYEQYF.

The V gene is TRBV7-2, the J gene TRBJ1-4, with TRBD1 matching 7 bases. The CDR3 runs to 16 residues. Germline loops: CDR1 SGHTA, CDR2 FQGNSA. With 3 bases clipped from V and 0 bases from J, the junction kept 4 bases outside the gene matches. Here the CDR3 reads CASSLSTGSTNEKLFF. CDR3 nucleotide sequence: TGTGCCAGCAGCTTGTCGACAGGGTCAACTAATGAAAAACTGTTTTTT. The whole variable domain, filled in from reference TRBV7-2 and TRBJ1-4, reads GAGVSQSPSNKVTEKGKDVELRCDPISGHTALYWYRQSLGQGLEFLIYFQGNSAPDKSGLPSDRFSAERTGGSVSTLTIQRTQQEDSAVYLCASSLSTGSTNEKLFFGSGTQLSVL.

This clone was recorded once. The chain links TRBV7-2 to TRBJ2-5; possible D gene TRBD2, 6 bases. Germline V CDR1 and CDR2: SGHTA, FQGNSA. This CDR3 is 14 amino acids long. Trimming removed 2 bases at V and 4 bases at J, with 11 bases between. The CDR3 region is CASSLRQGGETQYF. CDR3 DNA sequence: TGTGCCAGCAGCTTAAGGCAGGGAGGAGAGACCCAGTACTTC.

V and J are TRBV2 and TRBJ2-1; tentative D call: TRBD1 (5 bases). Germline-derived CDR1 and CDR2 are SNHLY and FYNNEI. The CDR3 spans 14 residues. V lost 1 base and J 7 bases, leaving 11 bases between the germline ends. The CDR3 loop reads CASSEVGLQNEQFF. The CDR3 nucleotides read TGTGCCAGCAGTGAAGTGGGGCTGCAAAATGAGCAGTTCTTC.

The rearrangement joins TRBV5-4 to TRBJ1-3; a weak D match, TRBD1 (6 bases). The CDR3 spans 16 residues. V lost 3 bases to trimming and J lost 4 bases, with 17 bases between them. The V gene's germline CDR1 is SGHNT and CDR2 YYREEE (reference sequence). CDR3 in DNA: TGTGCCAGCAGCTATGGGGGCACAAGGTGGGGAAACACCATATATTTT. It yields the protein CASSYGGTRWGNTIYF.

The J gene is TRBJ2-3, the V gene TRBV7-2, with 9 bases identical to TRBD2. The CDR3 sequence is 16 residues long. The germline V gene has CDR1 SGHTA and CDR2 FQGNSA. Unmatched junction bases numbered 5, after V lost 1 base and J lost 3 bases. The CDR3 here is CASSLVWRGGTDTQYF. CDR3 bases: TGTGCCAGCAGCTTAGTTTGGCGGGGGGGGACAGATACGCAGTATTTT. Drawing the rest from reference TRBV7-2 and TRBJ2-3, the complete variable domain is GAGVSQSPSNKVTEKGKDVELRCDPISGHTALYWYRQSLGQGLEFLIYFQGNSAPDKSGLPSDRFSAERTGGSVSTLTIQRTQQEDSAVYLCASSLVWRGGTDTQYFGPGTRLTVL.

The chain carries TRBV14 and TRBJ2-3; 8 nucleotides agree with TRBD2. V gave up 5 bases and J gave up 4 bases; unmatched junction bases: 8. Germline V gene data show CDR1 as SGHDN and CDR2 as FVKESK. The CDR3 has 15 residues. CDR3 amino acids: CASSSHSGGADTQYF. As DNA, the CDR3 is TGTGCCAGCAGCTCACACTCGGGAGGGGCAGATACGCAGTATTTT.

The chain has TRBV6-5 and TRBJ2-1; unclear D gene. Germline CDR1 MNHEY, CDR2 SVGAGI. V was pared by 6 bases and J by 7 bases, with 13 bases between. This CDR3 has 13 residues. The CDR3 here is CASRPRLGNEQFF. DNA of the CDR3: TGTGCCAGCAGGCCAAGACTCGGGAATGAGCAGTTCTTC.

This chain links TRBV28 with TRBJ2-7; no clear D. This CDR3 has 13 residues. V was clipped by 3 bases and J by 6 bases, with 12 bases between them. Germline CDR1 MDHEN, CDR2 SYDVKM. The CDR3 protein is CASSLVRLGEQYF. CDR3 nucleotides: TGTGCCAGCAGTTTGGTCAGGCTTGGCGAGCAGTACTTC.

V usage is TRBV6-5 and J usage is TRBJ2-1; D unresolved. Looked up from germline, CDR1 is MNHEY and CDR2 is SVGAGI. The ends were cut back, 2 bases at V and 4 bases at J, with 12 bases in the middle. This CDR3 contains 15 residues. CDR3 DNA: TGTGCCAGCAGTTACACCCCCGTCCGGTACAATGAGCAGTTCTTC. This translates into CASSYTPVRYNEQFF.

The chain couples TRBV5-4 to TRBJ2-3; D remains unclear. Germline lookup yields CDR1 SGHNT and CDR2 YYREEE (reference sequence). V lost 3 bases, J lost 3 bases, and 8 bases lay in between. This CDR3 region has 13 residues. The CDR3 loop reads CASSSKLTDTQYF. The CDR3 nucleotides are TGTGCCAGCAGCTCTAAATTGACAGATACGCAGTATTTT.

The V call is TRBV19, the J call TRBJ2-7; TRBD1 aligns across 8 bases. Trimming removed 0 bases from V and 7 bases from J; junction bases left unmatched: 11. The V gene's germline CDR1 is LNHDA and CDR2 SQIVND (reference sequence). There are 16 residues in the CDR3. The CDR3 protein is CASSIDPGGPLGEQYF. The CDR3 bases are TGTGCCAGTAGTATAGATCCAGGGGGCCCTCTTGGGGAGCAGTACTTC.

In its sample, this clone was seen once. The gene calls are TRBV6-1 and TRBJ2-5, with a tentative D call TRBD2 (5 bases). The germline V gene has CDR1 MNHNS and CDR2 SASEGT. Deletions cut 6 bases from V and 11 bases from J, with 13 bases between. There are 11 residues in the CDR3. CDR3 region: CASRGGWEQYF. The DNA of the CDR3 is TGTGCCAGCAGAGGCGGGTGGGAGCAGTACTTC.

The rearrangement uses TRBV18 and TRBJ1-4; D is unresolved. This CDR3 comprises 15 residues. In germline, CDR1 is KGHSH, CDR2 LQKENI. Trimming left V 2 bases short and J 5 bases short, with 12 bases between. CDR3 coding DNA: TGTGCCAGCTCACCAGGAGGTCGAATAAATGAAAAACTGTTTTTT. Its translation: CASSPGGRINEKLFF.

The J gene is TRBJ1-1, the V gene TRBV7-9; 10 bases agree with TRBD1. The J segment lost 4 bases and the V segment lost 4 bases, leaving 12 bases of the junction unmatched. This CDR3 contains 17 residues. CDR1 and CDR2 (germline): SEHNR, FQNEAQ (reference sequence). The DNA of the CDR3 is TGTGCCAGCAGCTCGAACCCCTGGACAGGGGGAATCACTGAAGCTTTCTTT. The encoded protein is CASSSNPWTGGITEAFF.

The CDR3 DNA sequence: TGTGCCAGTAGTGAGGCGGGCCGAAGGTGGGGTAGCAATCAGCCCCAGCATTTT. Its translation: CASSEAGRRWGSNQPQHF. This chain joins TRBV19 and TRBJ1-5; no clear D. The CDR3 loop spans 18 amino acids. The germline V and J ends were trimmed by 5 bases and 0 bases, with 20 bases remaining between them. Germline values: CDR1 LNHDA, CDR2 SQIVND (reference sequence).

Comments on this clone: One junction end disagrees with the germline gene, perhaps due to a read error. The V gene is TRBV5-6, the J gene TRBJ1-2, with TRBD1 identical over 11 bases. CDR3 length: 12 amino acids. The germline CDR1 and CDR2 sequences are SGHDT and YYEEEE. The CDR3 here is CASSGRDRGRLF. The CDR3 region has the DNA TGTGCCAGCAGCGGCCGGGACAGGGGGAGACTCTTC.

This rearrangement joins TRBV6-5 to TRBJ1-3, with 8 bases lining up with TRBD1. The junction had 6 bases not matched to a gene; V was cut back by 6 bases and J by 2 bases. Germline CDR1 and CDR2: MNHEY and SVGAGI. CDR3 length: 15 amino acids. The CDR3 sequence is CASSLRGLTGNTIYF. CDR3 DNA sequence: TGTGCCAGCAGCCTCAGGGGGCTGACTGGAAACACCATATATTTT.

This clone was seen a handful of times. The chain combines TRBV2 with TRBJ1-1; unclear D gene. V gave up 3 bases and J gave up 0 bases, with 8 bases separating them. CDR3 length: 14 amino acids. Germline CDR1 is SNHLY and CDR2 is FYNNEI. CDR3 coding DNA: TGTGCCAGCAGTGATCAGGCCTTGAACACTGAAGCTTTCTTT. Translated: CASSDQALNTEAFF.